This section outlines one T cell receptor beta chain sequence together with its context. Its cognate antigen is unknown. Here immunoSEQ multiplex PCR was the method, and the copy in TCRdb shows in-frame clones only, minus some. In the table there are 40,000 to 45,000 clones, 65% to 85% of which are singletons. This CDR3 is built from 13 residues. Trimming removed 7 bases from V and 2 bases from J, with 9 bases in between. Germline V gene lookup returns CDR1 MNHEY and CDR2 SMNVEV (reference sequence). The data belong to a study of PD-1 blockade in classical Hodgkin lymphoma. General observations from the study: Patients with an early start, nivolumab under 1 year after ASCT, were excluded.

There was relapse after autologous stem cell transplantation in every patient, and there was variation in brentuximab vedotin exposure. The clonotype originates from a human donor with classical Hodgkin lymphoma. The starting material was peripheral blood mononuclear cells (PBMCs), obtained before the second cycle of nivolumab. The chain joins TRBV27 to TRBJ1-5; D uncertain. The CDR3 region has the DNA TGTGCCAGCAAGCAGGTTGGCAATCAGCCCCAGCATTTT. It yields the protein CASKQVGNQPQHF.